This T cell receptor beta chain appears in the sequencing data of a study of PD-1 blockade in mismatch repair-deficient tumors. Sequencing used immunoSEQ multiplex PCR; TCRdb keeps in-frame clones, though not all of them. This table has around 50,000 clones, 77% appearing once. Germline CDR1 is SGHKS and CDR2 is YYEKEE (reference sequence). The V gene lost 4 bases and the J gene lost 3 bases, with 17 bases spanning the gap. This CDR3 region has 15 residues. The chain carries TRBV5-5 and TRBJ2-7; TRBD2 is a possible D gene (7 bases). The sequence came from an adult with mismatch repair-deficient cancer. Sequencing used PBMCs, obtained before pembrolizumab treatment. CDR3 loop: CASSGRAGANYEQYF. The CDR3 DNA reads TGTGCCAGCAGCGGACGGGCGGGGGCGAACTACGAGCAGTACTTC.